Here is one T cell receptor (beta chain) with its context. This entry belongs to a study of shared clonotypes between healthy human individuals. Repertoires were generated with immunoSEQ multiplex PCR, while TCRdb's copy carries only in-frame clones and drops some. The sample records about 470,000 clones, roughly 77% being singletons. The CDR3 has 15 residues. V shed 3 bases and J shed 10 bases, with 19 bases lying between them. CDR1 and CDR2 (germline): LNHDA, SQIVND (reference sequence). The chain couples TRBV19 to TRBJ2-1; D possibly corresponds to TRBD2 (6 bases). The sequenced sample consisted of PBMCs. This TCR was recovered from a woman aged 40 to 50 in good health. Some clones in this sample may be carry-over from other donors' samples. The CDR3 sequence is CASSMLRDQRGEQFF. DNA of the CDR3: TGTGCCAGTAGTATGTTGCGGGACCAACGAGGGGAGCAGTTCTTC.